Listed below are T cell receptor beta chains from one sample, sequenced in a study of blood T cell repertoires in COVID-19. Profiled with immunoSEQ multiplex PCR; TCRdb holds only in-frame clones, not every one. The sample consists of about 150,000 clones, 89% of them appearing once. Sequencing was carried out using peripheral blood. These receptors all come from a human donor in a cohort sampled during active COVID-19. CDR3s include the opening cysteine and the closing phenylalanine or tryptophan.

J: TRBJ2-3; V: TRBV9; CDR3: CASSVVGAGPDTQYF
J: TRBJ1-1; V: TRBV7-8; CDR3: CASSLSWGRTEAFF
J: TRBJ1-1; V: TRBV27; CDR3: CASSFHRGATEAFF
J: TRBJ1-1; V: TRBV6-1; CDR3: CASSEFRGHTEAFF
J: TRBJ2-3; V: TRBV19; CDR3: CASSPRQGDADTQYF
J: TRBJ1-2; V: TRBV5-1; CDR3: CASHNVGDYYGYTF
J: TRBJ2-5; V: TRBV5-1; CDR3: CASSPPGQGRETQYF
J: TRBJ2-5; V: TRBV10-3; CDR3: CAIRIAGEETQYF
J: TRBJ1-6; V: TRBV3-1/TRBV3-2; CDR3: CASSLSFSPLHF
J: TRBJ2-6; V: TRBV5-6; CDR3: CASSFGWGGVTGANVLTF
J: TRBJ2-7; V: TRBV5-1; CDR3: CASRRDSVYEQYF
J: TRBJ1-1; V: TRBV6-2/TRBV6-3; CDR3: CASSFLATNTEAFF
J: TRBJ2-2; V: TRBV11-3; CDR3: CASSSGERNTGELFF
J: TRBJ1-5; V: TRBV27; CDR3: CASGGGTGLSNQPQHF
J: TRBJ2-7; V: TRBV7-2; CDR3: CASSRTGNYEQYF
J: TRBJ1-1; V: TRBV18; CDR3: CASSPLTYRDRTLNTEAFF
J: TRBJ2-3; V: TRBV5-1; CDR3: CASSLGPGSTDTQYF
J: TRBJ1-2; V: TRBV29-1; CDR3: CSVDFPDGSQYGYTF
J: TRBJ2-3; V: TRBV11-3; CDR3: CASSPGQGETDTQYF
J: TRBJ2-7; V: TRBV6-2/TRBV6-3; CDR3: CASSYSRGGPDEQYF
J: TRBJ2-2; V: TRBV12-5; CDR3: CASGLVRGQGRTGELFF
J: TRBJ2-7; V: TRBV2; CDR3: CASSERGGEQYF
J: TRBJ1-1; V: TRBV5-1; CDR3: CASSQGGNTEAFF
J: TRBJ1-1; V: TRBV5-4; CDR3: CASSFSSQNTEAFF
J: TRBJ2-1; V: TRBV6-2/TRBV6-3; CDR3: CASSQRDRGRDEQFF
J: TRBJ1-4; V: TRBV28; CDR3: CASSKGQGNANEKLFF
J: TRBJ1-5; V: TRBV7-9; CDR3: CASSYGVGQPQHF
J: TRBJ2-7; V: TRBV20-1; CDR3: CSASGRVSEQYF
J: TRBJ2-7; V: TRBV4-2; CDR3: CASSQGTGGSYEQYF
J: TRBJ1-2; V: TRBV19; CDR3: CASSIQGSYGYTF
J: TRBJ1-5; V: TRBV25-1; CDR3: CASSETSSNQPQHF
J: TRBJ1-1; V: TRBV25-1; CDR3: CASSENPGGNTEAFF
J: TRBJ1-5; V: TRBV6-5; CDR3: CATGREQGRPQPQHF
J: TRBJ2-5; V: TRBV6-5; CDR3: CASTSGSQETQYF
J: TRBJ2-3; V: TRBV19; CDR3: CASSIVVRGAGTDTQYF
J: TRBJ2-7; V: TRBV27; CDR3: CASSWGTGRYEQYF
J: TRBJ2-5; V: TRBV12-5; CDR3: CASGLGGGLETQYF
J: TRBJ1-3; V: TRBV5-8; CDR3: CASSLRYSGNTIYF
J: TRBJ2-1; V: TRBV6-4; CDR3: CASSEGTSDNNEQFF
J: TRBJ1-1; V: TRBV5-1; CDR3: CASSPKRDRAGNTEAFF
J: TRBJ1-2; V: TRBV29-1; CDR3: CSAGTGGRSGYTF